These 31 T cell receptor beta chains came from one sample sequenced in a study of yellow fever vaccine responses in identical twins (dated by TCRdb to 2016 to 2019). Library creation used RT-PCR. This sample was sequenced with an Illumina HiSeq 2500. TCRdb reprocessing: public reads trimmed at Q25 with fastp, clones called with MiXCR, in-frame beta chains kept. Identical CDR3 protein sequences are pooled into one entry, listed with their most common genes and DNA. The table for this sample lists around 33,000 distinct CDR3 sequences; roughly 60% of them were counted only once. More than 4% of the sample is held by the ten biggest clonotypes. Source: T cells from blood (PBMCs), unsorted or a sorted subset (not recorded which), taken before or after yellow fever vaccination (not recorded which). All receptors derive from a woman younger than 30 who received the yellow fever vaccine. Donor details come from another sample of the same person, matched by shared clones.

This sequence joins TRBV2 and TRBJ2-7; unclear D gene. The ends were cut back, 1 base at V and 6 bases at J, with 4 bases in the middle. This CDR3 region has 11 residues. CDR1 and CDR2 from the germline V gene are SNHLY and FYNNEI. The CDR3 DNA reads as TGTGCCAGCAGTGAAGACGCCGAGCAGTACTTC. This sequence encodes CASSEDAEQYF.

The J gene is TRBJ2-7, the V gene TRBV2; TRBD1 matches at 9 bases. This CDR3 region has 13 residues. V shed 8 bases, J shed 3 bases, and the junction held 5 bases outside the gene matches. Germline loops: CDR1 SNHLY, CDR2 FYNNEI. This CDR3 is CASGPTGGYEQYF. The CDR3 DNA is TGTGCCAGCGGACCGACAGGGGGCTACGAGCAGTACTTC. The entire variable domain, with the rest obtained from reference TRBV2 and TRBJ2-7, is as follows: EPEVTQTPSHQVTQMGQEVILRCVPISNHLYFYWYRQILGQKVEFLVSFYNNEISEKSEIFDDQFSVERPDGSNFTLKIRSTKLEDSAMYFCASGPTGGYEQYFGPGTRLTVT.

V and J are TRBV12-3 or TRBV12-4 and TRBJ1-4; tentative D call: TRBD1 (5 bases). This CDR3 has 14 residues. The V gene lost 6 bases and the J gene lost 4 bases, with 12 bases spanning the gap. CDR3 amino acids: CASSPDTYNEKLFF. The CDR3 bases are TGTGCCAGCAGCCCGGACACTTATAATGAAAAACTGTTTTTT.

The J gene is TRBJ2-7, the V gene TRBV3-1; D is possibly TRBD1 (5 bases). The length of the CDR3 is 13 residues. The V end was cut by 3 bases, the J end by 6 bases, with 12 bases between. CDR1 and CDR2 (germline): LGHDT, YNNKEL (reference sequence). The CDR3, as DNA: TGTGCCAGCAGCCAGGGCACAGGTCTCGAGCAGTACGTC. It codes for CASSQGTGLEQYV.

The genes are TRBV20-1 and TRBJ2-5; no firm D call. Trimming removed 5 bases from V and 1 base from J, with 2 bases in between. The germline CDR1 and CDR2 sequences are DFQATT and SNEGSKA (reference sequence). This CDR3 region has 10 residues. The CDR3, as DNA: TGCAGTGCTGTCCAAGAGACCCAGTACTTC. This encodes CSAVQETQYF.

The CDR3 region is CATSGKADSYNEQFF. CDR3 nucleotides: TGTGCCACCAGCGGGAAGGCCGACTCCTACAATGAGCAGTTCTTC. The chain couples TRBV15 to TRBJ2-1; the D is unclear. The CDR3 spans 15 residues. Per the germline V gene, CDR1 is LNHNV and CDR2 is YYDKDF (reference sequence). With 5 bases removed from V and 0 bases from J, the gap between germline ends came to 11 bases. The complete variable domain, with remaining parts taken from reference TRBV15 and TRBJ2-1, reads DAMVIQNPRYQVTQFGKPVTLSCSQTLNHNVMYWYQQKSSQAPKLLFHYYDKDFNNEADTPDNFQSRRPNTSFCFLDIRSPGLGDTAMYLCATSGKADSYNEQFFGPGTRLTVL.

CDR3 region: CSALTGMEDNQPQHF. CDR3 sequence (DNA): TGCAGCGCCCTTACAGGGATGGAGGACAATCAGCCCCAGCATTTT. The V gene is TRBV29-1, the J gene TRBJ1-5; the D gene is possibly TRBD1 (6 bases). The CDR3 is 15 residues long. Deletions cut 7 bases from V and 3 bases from J, with 19 bases between. Germline loops: CDR1 SQVTM, CDR2 ANQGSEA.

The chain is built from TRBV4-1 and TRBJ2-5; 7 nucleotides match TRBD1. The CDR3 consists of 16 residues. V dropped 3 bases and J dropped 2; count of bases not matched to a gene: 9. Germline CDR1 MGHRA, CDR2 YSYEKL. CDR3 amino acids: CASSQPGQRIQETQYF. DNA of the CDR3: TGCGCCAGCAGCCAGCCGGGACAGCGAATACAAGAGACCCAGTACTTC.

Sample share makes this clonotype medium-sized. The chain combines TRBV7-8 with TRBJ1-5; D is unclear. Germline assignment: CDR1 SGHVS and CDR2 FQNEAQ. Trimming left V 0 bases short and J 0 bases short, with 15 bases between. The CDR3 has 18 amino acids. The DNA of the CDR3 is TGTGCCAGCAGCTTAGCGCTGTTAGGAGACTATAGCAATCAGCCCCAGCATTTT. It translates to CASSLALLGDYSNQPQHF.

The sample holds a few counts of this clonotype. The J gene is TRBJ2-1, the V gene TRBV24-1; D perhaps matches TRBD2 (6 bases). V was clipped by 8 bases and J by 6 bases, with 13 bases between them. Germline V gene lookup returns CDR1 KGHDR and CDR2 SFDVKD. CDR3 length: 13 residues. Written as DNA, the CDR3 is TGTGCCACCACGGCGGGATCTGGCAATGAGCAGTTCTTC. As protein: CATTAGSGNEQFF.

This clonotype was seen only once. This sequence joins TRBV10-3 and TRBJ1-2; tentatively, D is TRBD1 (6 bases). Looked up from germline, CDR1 is ENHRY and CDR2 is SYGVKD. The CDR3 has 12 amino acids. The V end was cut by 10 bases, the J end by 4 bases, with 13 bases between. The CDR3 spells CATIRGSYGYTF. CDR3 coding DNA: TGTGCCACCATCAGGGGTAGCTATGGCTACACCTTC.

The chain links TRBV20-1 to TRBJ1-6; 10 bases match TRBD1. The J segment lost 5 bases and the V segment lost 3 bases, leaving 4 bases of the junction unmatched. CDR1 DFQATT and CDR2 SNEGSKA come from the germline V gene (reference sequence). CDR3 length equals 15 residues. The CDR3 sequence: CSARGQGIDNSPLHF. In DNA form, the CDR3 reads TGCAGTGCTAGGGGACAGGGGATCGATAATTCACCCCTCCACTTT.

This clonotype was found a few times. V and J are TRBV11-1 and TRBJ1-1; D uncertain. Germline CDR1 is SGHAT and CDR2 is FQDESV (reference sequence). The V end was cut by 3 bases, the J end by 0 bases, with 8 bases between. The CDR3 totals 14 residues. CDR3 DNA: TGTGCCAGCAGCTTGAGCTTGATGAACACTGAAGCTTTCTTT. It is translated as CASSLSLMNTEAFF.

CDR3 bases: TGCAGTCCCGAGGGACAGGGGGCTTATGGCTACACCTTC. Residues: CSPEGQGAYGYTF. The V call is TRBV20-1, the J call TRBJ1-2; TRBD1 agrees at 12 bases. This CDR3 has 13 amino acids. V lost 8 bases and J lost 5; bases outside the gene matches: 6. Germline assignment: CDR1 DFQATT and CDR2 SNEGSKA (reference sequence).

This chain joins TRBV20-1 and TRBJ2-1; 8 bases fit TRBD2. The CDR3 loop spans 14 amino acids. Per germline, CDR1 DFQATT and CDR2 SNEGSKA (reference sequence). V was pared by 1 base and J by 5 bases, with 4 bases of the junction left unmatched. CDR3: CSARGSGDHNEQFF. The DNA for the CDR3 is TGCAGTGCTAGAGGTAGCGGGGACCACAATGAGCAGTTCTTC.

The chain is built from TRBV10-3 and TRBJ2-5; a weak D match, TRBD2 (6 bases). V was clipped by 4 bases and J by 4 bases, with 13 bases between them. This CDR3 comprises 14 residues. The germline gives CDR1 ENHRY, CDR2 SYGVKD. The DNA for the CDR3 is TGTGCCATCAGTGTATCGGGGGAGAGAGAGACCCAGTACTTC. This sequence encodes CAISVSGERETQYF.

This chain links TRBV24-1 with TRBJ2-1; 9 nucleotides match TRBD1. From germline, CDR1 is KGHDR and CDR2 SFDVKD. The CDR3 has 14 amino acids. V lost 3 bases and J lost 8; bases outside the gene matches: 4. The CDR3: CATSDTGTGYEQFF. The CDR3 DNA reads TGTGCCACCAGTGATACGGGGACAGGGTATGAGCAGTTCTTC.

The CDR3 protein is CASSQTPYRGLNTEAFF. DNA of the CDR3: TGCGCCAGCAGCCAAACCCCGTACAGGGGGCTGAACACTGAAGCTTTCTTT. This chain joins TRBV4-1 and TRBJ1-1, with TRBD1 matching 9 bases. Germline CDR1 and CDR2: MGHRA and YSYEKL. This CDR3 has 17 residues. The V segment lost 2 bases and the J segment 0 bases; nucleotides outside the gene matches: 7.

The chain couples TRBV10-3 to TRBJ2-7; TRBD1 might be the D (5 bases). Germline loops: CDR1 ENHRY, CDR2 SYGVKD. V lost 10 bases to trimming and J lost 0 bases, with 16 bases between them. This CDR3 region has 14 residues. DNA for the CDR3: TGTGCCACCAGACAAGACAGCTTCTCCTACGAGCAGTACTTC. It translates to CATRQDSFSYEQYF.

This clonotype was seen a few times. The chain employs TRBV29-1 and TRBJ2-2; a possible D gene is TRBD1 (7 bases). The germline V gene encodes CDR1 SQVTM and CDR2 ANQGSEA. This CDR3 has 14 residues. The V end was cut by 0 bases, the J end by 7 bases, with 12 bases between. CDR3 bases: TGCAGCGTTGAAGACAGGGGGGCTGGCGGGGAGCTGTTTTTT. Amino acids: CSVEDRGAGGELFF.

This clonotype counts as medium-sized. This chain links TRBV12-3 or TRBV12-4 with TRBJ2-1, with TRBD2 identical over 8 bases. V lost 1 base and J lost 7; bases outside the gene matches: 9. The CDR3 loop spans 16 amino acids. CDR3 amino acids: CASSLDYGRAMNEQFF. In nucleotides, the CDR3 is TGTGCCAGCAGTTTAGACTACGGGAGGGCCATGAATGAGCAGTTCTTC.

J is TRBJ2-4 and V is TRBV21-1. TRBV21-1 is a pseudogene segment. The CDR3 consists of 15 residues. The CDR3 is CASSNLAMAKNIQYF. The CDR3 bases are TGTGCCAGCAGCAATTTGGCGATGGCCAAAAACATTCAGTACTTC.

The chain combines TRBV25-1 with TRBJ2-1, with 13 nucleotides matching TRBD2. J was trimmed by 2 bases and V by 3 bases; bases with no gene match: 4. CDR1 is MGHDK and CDR2 is SYGVNS in the germline V gene. This CDR3 is built from 17 residues. The CDR3 sequence: CASSDPGTSGAYNEQFF. In DNA, the CDR3 is TGTGCCAGCAGTGACCCAGGGACTAGCGGGGCCTACAATGAGCAGTTCTTC.

In this sample, this clonotype turned up once. The rearrangement joins TRBV5-1 to TRBJ2-3; maybe TRBD1 (5 bases). Trimming removed 6 bases from V and 2 bases from J, with 16 bases in between. Germline values: CDR1 SGHRS, CDR2 YFSETQ. The CDR3 has 15 amino acids. DNA for the CDR3: TGCGCCAGCAAGGTCCTGGACAACCCCACAGATACGCAGTATTTT. Amino acids: CASKVLDNPTDTQYF.

The chain uses TRBV12-3 or TRBV12-4 and TRBJ2-3; D not certain. The CDR3 length is 16 residues. The V end lost 1 base, the J end lost 5 bases, and 16 bases lay between the germline ends. CDR3 sequence (DNA): TGTGCCAGCAGTTTAGGGGCGGCCTCCCTGGGAGATACGCAGTATTTT. This codes for CASSLGAASLGDTQYF.

The genes are TRBV13 and TRBJ2-1; 9 nucleotides match TRBD1. The V segment lost 9 bases and the J segment 6 bases; nucleotides outside the gene matches: 6. Germline V gene sequence: CDR1 PRHDT, CDR2 FYEKMQ (reference sequence). The CDR3 loop spans 13 amino acids. This chain's CDR3 is CASPGQGPNEQFF. DNA of the CDR3: TGTGCCAGTCCGGGACAGGGTCCCAATGAGCAGTTCTTC.

The chain employs TRBV4-2 and TRBJ2-1, with D perhaps being TRBD1 or TRBD2 (5 bases each). The CDR3 consists of 17 residues. Germline V gene sequence: CDR1 LGHNA, CDR2 YNFKEQ. Trimming stripped 0 bases from V and 0 bases from J, with 12 bases between. The DNA for the CDR3 is TGTGCCAGCAGCCAAGATCGGGACGCTAGCTCCTACAATGAGCAGTTCTTC. Translating gives CASSQDRDASSYNEQFF.

This clonotype showed up just once. This chain links TRBV10-1 with TRBJ2-7; 9 positions match TRBD1. Germline V CDR1 and CDR2: WNHNN, SYGVQD (reference sequence). The CDR3 is 16 amino acids. With 0 bases clipped from V and 5 bases from J, the junction kept 8 bases outside the gene matches. CDR3: CASSESWTGELNEQYF. DNA of the CDR3: TGCGCCAGCAGTGAGTCCTGGACAGGGGAGCTGAACGAGCAGTACTTC.

This clonotype was observed a few times. This chain links TRBV20-1 with TRBJ1-1, with 7 bases aligning to TRBD1. The CDR3 is 15 amino acids. V lost 1 base and J lost 4; bases outside the gene matches: 9. Germline V gene data show CDR1 as DFQATT and CDR2 as SNEGSKA (reference sequence). The CDR3 is CSARGLFEGATEAFF. Here the CDR3 DNA reads TGCAGTGCTAGAGGGCTTTTCGAGGGGGCCACTGAAGCTTTCTTT.

This clonotype was observed a single time. The V and J genes are TRBV12-3 or TRBV12-4 and TRBJ2-7; the D gene is possibly TRBD1 (6 bases). This CDR3 has 13 amino acids. V dropped 1 base and J dropped 3 bases, with 7 bases sitting between them. For the CDR3, the DNA is TGTGCCAGCAGTTTAGTAGGGGGCTACGAGCAGTACGTC. This gives the protein CASSLVGGYEQYV.

V gene TRBV6-2 or TRBV6-3 combines with J gene TRBJ2-3; 13 bases map to TRBD2. The CDR3 loop spans 14 amino acids. Trimming removed 8 bases from V and 5 bases from J; junction bases left unmatched: 4. Germline V gene sequence: CDR1 MNHEY, CDR2 SVGEGT. CDR3 DNA: TGTGCCAGCGGACTAGCGGGAGTCGTAGATACGCAGTATTTT. Protein: CASGLAGVVDTQYF.